These T cell receptor beta chains were read from a single sample in a study of CD8 T cells in ankylosing spondylitis. Via MiXCR, TCRdb re-called the 5' RACE reads, giving one row per CDR3 protein. Of around 340,000 distinct CDR3 sequences in the sample, under 15% were seen once. Input material: blood, either unsorted or a sorted T cell fraction (not recorded which). The origin of the receptors is a male donor with ankylosing spondylitis or in good health (not recorded which). Each CDR3 is given with its conserved first and last residue. A D gene is named only where the DNA matches it firmly. Expanded clones get a size class; other rows say once, few or many, or leave the size out.

V gene: TRBV7-9; D gene: .; J gene: TRBJ1-1; clone size: few; CDR3 DNA: TGTGCCAGCAGCGGAGGGTGGTTCACTGAAGCTTTCTTT; CDR3 protein: CASSGGWFTEAFF
V gene: TRBV5-6; D gene: TRBD2; J gene: TRBJ2-1; clone size: .; CDR3 DNA: TGTGCCAGCAGCTTTGAACCGGGGAGGGGCTCCTACAATGAGCAGTTCTTC; CDR3 protein: CASSFEPGRGSYNEQFF
V gene: TRBV12-3/TRBV12-4; D gene: TRBD1; J gene: TRBJ1-1; clone size: .; CDR3 DNA: TGTGCCAGCAGGGCAAGGACAGGGGGCCAGGTCGATCGATCGAAAGCTTTCTTT; CDR3 protein: CASRARTGGQVDRSKAFF
V gene: TRBV12-3/TRBV12-4; D gene: TRBD1; J gene: TRBJ1-1; clone size: .; CDR3 DNA: TGTGCCAGCAGTATCGACAGGGTGGTTATGAACACTGAAGCTTTCTTT; CDR3 protein: CASSIDRVVMNTEAFF
V gene: TRBV25-1; D gene: .; J gene: TRBJ1-1; clone size: few; CDR3 DNA: TGTGCCAGCAGCCCCCTCGGGGGGAGAAGCACTGAAGCTTTCTTT; CDR3 protein: CASSPLGGRSTEAFF
V gene: TRBV5-1; D gene: .; J gene: TRBJ2-7; clone size: few; CDR3 DNA: TGCGCCAGCAGACCGGGGGCATCACCCTACGAGCAGTACTTC; CDR3 protein: CASRPGASPYEQYF
V gene: TRBV3-1; D gene: TRBD2; J gene: TRBJ2-3; clone size: .; CDR3 DNA: TGTGCCAGCAGCCTAGAGACTAGCGGGGGCACAGATACGCAGTATTTT; CDR3 protein: CASSLETSGGTDTQYF
V gene: TRBV5-1; D gene: TRBD1; J gene: TRBJ2-2; clone size: .; CDR3 DNA: TGCGCCAGCAGTCTCGACGGCACAGGGGTTGGGGAGCTGTTTTTT; CDR3 protein: CASSLDGTGVGELFF
V gene: TRBV5-6; D gene: .; J gene: TRBJ2-6; clone size: few; CDR3 DNA: TGTGCCAGCAGGCCGGTAGGGGGATTATCTGGGGCCAACGTCCTGACTTTC; CDR3 protein: CASRPVGGLSGANVLTF
V gene: TRBV27; D gene: TRBD1; J gene: TRBJ2-2; clone size: few; CDR3 DNA: TGTGCCAGCAGCTCACCCCCTTTCGGACAGGAAATTGGGGAGCTGTTTTTT; CDR3 protein: CASSSPPFGQEIGELFF
V gene: TRBV12-3/TRBV12-4; D gene: .; J gene: TRBJ1-5; clone size: few; CDR3 DNA: TGTGCCAGCAGTCCTGGGGCCCGCAATCAGCCCCAGCATTTT; CDR3 protein: CASSPGARNQPQHF
V gene: TRBV20-1; D gene: .; J gene: TRBJ1-1; clone size: few; CDR3 DNA: TGCAGTGCTCTAGGGGGGGCGGCTTTCTTT; CDR3 protein: CSALGGAAFF
V gene: TRBV29-1; D gene: .; J gene: TRBJ1-1; clone size: few; CDR3 DNA: TGCAGCGTTGTTGAGGTGGCTGAAGCTTTCTTT; CDR3 protein: CSVVEVAEAFF
V gene: TRBV10-3; D gene: TRBD1; J gene: TRBJ2-2; clone size: .; CDR3 DNA: TGTGCCATCTCCACAGGGGCAGACGGCGGGGAGCTGTTTTTT; CDR3 protein: CAISTGADGGELFF
V gene: TRBV7-2; D gene: .; J gene: TRBJ1-6; clone size: .; CDR3 DNA: TGTGCCAGCAGCTTAACTCTAGCGCTTATTAATTCACCCCTCCACTTT; CDR3 protein: CASSLTLALINSPLHF
V gene: TRBV5-1; D gene: TRBD2; J gene: TRBJ2-5; clone size: .; CDR3 DNA: TGCGCCAGCAGCCCTGGCGGGGGGAAAGAGACCCAGTACTTC; CDR3 protein: CASSPGGGKETQYF
V gene: TRBV25-1; D gene: TRBD2; J gene: TRBJ2-2; clone size: few; CDR3 DNA: TGTGCCAGCAGTGCAGCGGGAGGCGTCGGGGAGCTGTTTTTT; CDR3 protein: CASSAAGGVGELFF
V gene: TRBV27; D gene: .; J gene: TRBJ2-7; clone size: .; CDR3 DNA: TGTGCCAGCAGTCCGCGAACACGATCCTACGAGCAGTACTTC; CDR3 protein: CASSPRTRSYEQYF
V gene: TRBV2; D gene: .; J gene: TRBJ2-7; clone size: .; CDR3 DNA: TGTGCCAGCAGTGATTACGGATCCTACGAGCAGTACTTC; CDR3 protein: CASSDYGSYEQYF
V gene: TRBV30; D gene: .; J gene: TRBJ2-7; clone size: few; CDR3 DNA: TGTGCCTCCACAACTCCCAGCTCCTACGAGCAGTACTTC; CDR3 protein: CASTTPSSYEQYF
V gene: TRBV7-2; D gene: TRBD2; J gene: TRBJ2-3; clone size: .; CDR3 DNA: TGTGCCAGCAGCCGGGGGAGCGGGGGGGCCGATACGCAGTATTTT; CDR3 protein: CASSRGSGGADTQYF
V gene: TRBV7-9; D gene: .; J gene: TRBJ1-2; clone size: .; CDR3 DNA: TGTGCCAGCAGCTTTAAAGCCTATGGCTACACCTTC; CDR3 protein: CASSFKAYGYTF
V gene: TRBV5-6; D gene: TRBD1; J gene: TRBJ1-2; clone size: few; CDR3 DNA: TGTGCCAGCAGCTTCAAGACAGGGTCCTATGGCTACACCTTC; CDR3 protein: CASSFKTGSYGYTF
V gene: TRBV21-1; D gene: .; J gene: TRBJ1-4; clone size: .; CDR3 DNA: TGTGCCAGCAGCAAGCAAAGAGGGTTCGAAAAACTGTTTTTT; CDR3 protein: CASSKQRGFEKLFF
V gene: TRBV27; D gene: TRBD2; J gene: TRBJ2-7; clone size: .; CDR3 DNA: TGTGCCAGCAGTTCCATAGCGGGAGCGGGCGAGCAGTACTTC; CDR3 protein: CASSSIAGAGEQYF
V gene: TRBV12-3/TRBV12-4; D gene: .; J gene: TRBJ1-1; clone size: many; CDR3 DNA: TGTGCCAGCAGTTTAGACGGGGGGGACGCTGAAGCTTTCTTT; CDR3 protein: CASSLDGGDAEAFF
V gene: TRBV5-1; D gene: .; J gene: TRBJ1-4; clone size: .; CDR3 DNA: TGCGCCAGCAGCTTGATTCCCGTCAATGAAAAACTGTTTTTT; CDR3 protein: CASSLIPVNEKLFF
V gene: TRBV20-1; D gene: TRBD1; J gene: TRBJ2-4; clone size: few; CDR3 DNA: TGCAGTGCAACACAGGGGCGCGGGTCGCGATCAGGCGTGTTACTAGCCAAAAACATTCAGTACTTC; CDR3 protein: CSATQGRGSRSGVLLAKNIQYF